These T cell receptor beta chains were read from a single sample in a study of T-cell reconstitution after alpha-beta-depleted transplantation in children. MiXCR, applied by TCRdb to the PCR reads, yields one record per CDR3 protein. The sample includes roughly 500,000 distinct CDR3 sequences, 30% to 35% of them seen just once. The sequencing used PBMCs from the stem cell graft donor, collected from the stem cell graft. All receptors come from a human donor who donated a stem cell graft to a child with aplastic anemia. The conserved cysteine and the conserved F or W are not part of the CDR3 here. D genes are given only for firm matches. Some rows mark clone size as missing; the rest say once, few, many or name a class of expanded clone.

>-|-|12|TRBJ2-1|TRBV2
ASRGLQGSGEQF
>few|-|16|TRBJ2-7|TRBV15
ATSRDRGGDRFNYEQY
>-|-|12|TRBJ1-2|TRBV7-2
ASSLAENNYGYT
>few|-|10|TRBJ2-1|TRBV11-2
ASSLSGPLWF
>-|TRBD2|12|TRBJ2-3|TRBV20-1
SAPPGGSTDTQY
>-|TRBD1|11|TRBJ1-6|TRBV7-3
ASSSTGDSPLH
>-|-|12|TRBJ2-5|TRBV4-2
ASSPGLNQETQY
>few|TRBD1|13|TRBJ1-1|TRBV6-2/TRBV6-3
ASSFPGQGATEAF
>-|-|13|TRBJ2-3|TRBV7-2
ASSLSGSYTDRQY
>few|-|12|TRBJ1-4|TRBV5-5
ASSSTGPVEKLF
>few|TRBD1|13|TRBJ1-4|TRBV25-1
ASRNRGWDNEKLF
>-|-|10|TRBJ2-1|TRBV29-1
SAKGTYNEQF
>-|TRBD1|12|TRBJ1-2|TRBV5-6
ASLHAGTGGGYT
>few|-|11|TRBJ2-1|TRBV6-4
ASSDSENNEQF
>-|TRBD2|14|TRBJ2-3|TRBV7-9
ASSFSTSGSTDTQY
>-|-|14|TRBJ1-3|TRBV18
ASSQSGTDSGNTIY
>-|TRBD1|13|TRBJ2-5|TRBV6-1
ASSPRQGNQETQY
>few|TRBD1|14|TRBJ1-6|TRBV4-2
ASSPVPGQGSSPLH
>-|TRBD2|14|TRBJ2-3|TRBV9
ASSVVAGGPSDTQY
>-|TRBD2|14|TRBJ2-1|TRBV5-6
ASSLAGGPVWTEQF
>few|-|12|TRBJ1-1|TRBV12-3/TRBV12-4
ASSQGVNRAEAF
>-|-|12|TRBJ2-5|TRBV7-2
ASSLDVGSETQY
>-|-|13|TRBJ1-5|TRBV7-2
ASTPGPEFGQPQH
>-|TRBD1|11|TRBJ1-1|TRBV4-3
ASSPYRGFEAF
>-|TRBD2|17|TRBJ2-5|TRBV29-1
SVTVDLSSGRFGRETQY
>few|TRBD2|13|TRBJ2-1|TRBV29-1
SVETSGSLYNEQF
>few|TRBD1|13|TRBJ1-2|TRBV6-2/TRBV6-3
ASIQQGAGDYGYT
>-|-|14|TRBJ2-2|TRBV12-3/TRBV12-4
ASSQGPGENTGELF
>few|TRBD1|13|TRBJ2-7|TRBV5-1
ASSLGTGETYEQY
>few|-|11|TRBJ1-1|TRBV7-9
ASSSPGTRASF
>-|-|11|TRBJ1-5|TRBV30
AWSRQRNQPQH
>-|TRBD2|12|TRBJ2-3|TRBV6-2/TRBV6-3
ASRSGTLTDTQY
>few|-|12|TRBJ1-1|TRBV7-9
ASSPRASNTEAF
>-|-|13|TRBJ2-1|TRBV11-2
ASSQTPRRYNEQF